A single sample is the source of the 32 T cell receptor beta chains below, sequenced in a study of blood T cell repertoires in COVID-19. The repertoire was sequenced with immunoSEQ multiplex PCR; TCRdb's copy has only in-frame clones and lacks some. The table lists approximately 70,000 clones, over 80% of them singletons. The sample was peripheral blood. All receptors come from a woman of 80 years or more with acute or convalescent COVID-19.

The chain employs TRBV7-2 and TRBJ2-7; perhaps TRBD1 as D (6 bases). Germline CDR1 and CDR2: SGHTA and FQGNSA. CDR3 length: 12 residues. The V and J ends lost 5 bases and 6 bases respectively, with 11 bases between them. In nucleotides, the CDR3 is TGTGCCAGCAGCCCCAACAGGGTCGAGCAGTACTTC. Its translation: CASSPNRVEQYF.

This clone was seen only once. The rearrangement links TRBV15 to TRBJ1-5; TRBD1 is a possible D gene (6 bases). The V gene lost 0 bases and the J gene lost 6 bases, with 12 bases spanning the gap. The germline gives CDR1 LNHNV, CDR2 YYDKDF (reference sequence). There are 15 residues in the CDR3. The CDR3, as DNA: TGTGCCACCAGCAGAGAGGACAGTCAGGTTCAGCCCCAGCATTTT. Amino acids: CATSREDSQVQPQHF.

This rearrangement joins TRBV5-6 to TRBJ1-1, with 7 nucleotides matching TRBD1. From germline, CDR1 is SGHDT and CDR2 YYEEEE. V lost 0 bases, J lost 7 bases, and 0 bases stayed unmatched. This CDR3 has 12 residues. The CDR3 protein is CASSLDRGEAFF. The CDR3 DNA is TGTGCCAGCAGCTTGGACAGGGGTGAAGCTTTCTTT.

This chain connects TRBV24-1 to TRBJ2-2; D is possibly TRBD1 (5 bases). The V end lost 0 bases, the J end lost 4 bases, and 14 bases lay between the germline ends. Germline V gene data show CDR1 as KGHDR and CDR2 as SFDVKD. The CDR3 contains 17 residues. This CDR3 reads CATSDLLAGWGTGELFF. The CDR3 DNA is TGTGCCACCAGTGATTTGTTGGCAGGGTGGGGCACCGGGGAGCTGTTTTTT.

The CDR3 bases are TGTGCCATCAGTCAGGGGAACACCGGGGAGCTGTTTTTT. Translated, it gives CAISQGNTGELFF. The chain has TRBV10-3 and TRBJ2-2, with D possibly TRBD1 on 5 matching bases. This CDR3 is built from 13 residues. V was shortened by 5 bases and J by 1 base, with 5 bases between the two germline ends. Germline values: CDR1 ENHRY, CDR2 SYGVKD.

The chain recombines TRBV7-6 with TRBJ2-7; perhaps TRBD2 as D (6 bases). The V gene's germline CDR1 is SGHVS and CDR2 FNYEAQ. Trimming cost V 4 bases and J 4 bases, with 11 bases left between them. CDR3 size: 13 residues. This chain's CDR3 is CASSSGEVYEQYF. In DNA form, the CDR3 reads TGTGCCAGCAGCTCGGGAGAGGTGTACGAGCAGTACTTC. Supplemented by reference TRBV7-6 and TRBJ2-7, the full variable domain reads GAGVSQSPRYKVTKRGQDVALRCDPISGHVSLYWYRQALGQGPEFLTYFNYEAQQDKSGLPNDRFSAERPEGSISTLTIQRTEQRDSAMYRCASSSGEVYEQYFGPGTRLTVT.

CDR3: CASSLGLSWGGHTQYF. CDR3 nucleotides: TGTGCCAGCAGCTTAGGACTGTCTTGGGGAGGGCATACGCAGTATTTT. V and J are TRBV7-2 and TRBJ2-3; 7 bases align to TRBD2. The V gene end was trimmed by 1 base and the J gene end by 7 bases; junction bases not matched to a gene: 11. The CDR3 has 16 residues. The germline V gene encodes CDR1 SGHTA and CDR2 FQGNSA.

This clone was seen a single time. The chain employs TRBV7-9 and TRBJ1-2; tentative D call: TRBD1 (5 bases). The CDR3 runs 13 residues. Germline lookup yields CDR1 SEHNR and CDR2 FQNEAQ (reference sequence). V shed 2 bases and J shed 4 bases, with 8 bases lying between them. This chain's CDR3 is CASSLSQGYGYTF. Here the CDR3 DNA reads TGTGCCAGCAGCTTAAGCCAGGGCTATGGCTACACCTTC.

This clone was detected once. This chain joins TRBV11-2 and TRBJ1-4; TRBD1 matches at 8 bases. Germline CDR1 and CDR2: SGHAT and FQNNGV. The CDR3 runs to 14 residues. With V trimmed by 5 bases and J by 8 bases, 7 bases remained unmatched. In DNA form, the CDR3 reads TGTGCCAGCAGCCCAACAGGGGGGGAAGAAAAACTGTTTTTT. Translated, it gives CASSPTGGEEKLFF.

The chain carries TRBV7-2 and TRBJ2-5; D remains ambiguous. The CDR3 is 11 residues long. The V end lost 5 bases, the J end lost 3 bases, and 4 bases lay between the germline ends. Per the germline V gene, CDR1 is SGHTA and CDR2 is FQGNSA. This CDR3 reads CASSPKETQYF. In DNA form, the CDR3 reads TGTGCCAGCAGCCCCAAAGAGACCCAGTACTTC. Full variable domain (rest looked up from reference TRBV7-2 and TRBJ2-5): GAGVSQSPSNKVTEKGKDVELRCDPISGHTALYWYRQSLGQGLEFLIYFQGNSAPDKSGLPSDRFSAERTGGSVSTLTIQRTQQEDSAVYLCASSPKETQYFGPGTRLLVL.

CDR3: CASTRQGADSPLHF. In DNA, the CDR3 is TGTGCCAGCACCAGACAGGGGGCGGACTCACCCCTCCACTTT. The chain recombines TRBV3-1 (or the pseudogene TRBV3-2) with TRBJ1-6; 10 bases align to TRBD1. The CDR3 has 14 amino acids. The V gene's germline CDR1 is LGHDT and CDR2 YNNKEL (reference sequence). With V trimmed by 7 bases and J by 10 bases, 7 bases remained unmatched.

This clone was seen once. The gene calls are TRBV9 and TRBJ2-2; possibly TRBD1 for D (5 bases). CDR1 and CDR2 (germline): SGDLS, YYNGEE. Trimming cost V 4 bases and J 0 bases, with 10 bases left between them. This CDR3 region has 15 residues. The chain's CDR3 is CASSRQLPNTGELFF. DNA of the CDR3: TGTGCCAGCAGCCGACAGCTACCGAACACCGGGGAGCTGTTTTTT.

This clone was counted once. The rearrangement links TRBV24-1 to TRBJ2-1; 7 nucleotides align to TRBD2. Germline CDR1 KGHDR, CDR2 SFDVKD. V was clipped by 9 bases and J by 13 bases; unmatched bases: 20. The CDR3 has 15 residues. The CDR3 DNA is TGTGCCACCGAATCCGGGGGGAGGGGCTCTGGGATCCAGTTCTTC. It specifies CATESGGRGSGIQFF.

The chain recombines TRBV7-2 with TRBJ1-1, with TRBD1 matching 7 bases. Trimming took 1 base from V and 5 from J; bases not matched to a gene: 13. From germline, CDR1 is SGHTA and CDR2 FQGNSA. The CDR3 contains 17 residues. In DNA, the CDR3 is TGTGCCAGCAGCTTAGATATCTGGTCACAGGGGTGGACTGAAGCTTTCTTT. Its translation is CASSLDIWSQGWTEAFF.

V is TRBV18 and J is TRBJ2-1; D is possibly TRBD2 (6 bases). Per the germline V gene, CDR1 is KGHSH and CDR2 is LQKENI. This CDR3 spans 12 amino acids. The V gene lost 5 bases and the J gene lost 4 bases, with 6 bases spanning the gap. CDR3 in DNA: TGTGCCAGCTCAGCGGGGTACAATGAGCAGTTCTTC. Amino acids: CASSAGYNEQFF.

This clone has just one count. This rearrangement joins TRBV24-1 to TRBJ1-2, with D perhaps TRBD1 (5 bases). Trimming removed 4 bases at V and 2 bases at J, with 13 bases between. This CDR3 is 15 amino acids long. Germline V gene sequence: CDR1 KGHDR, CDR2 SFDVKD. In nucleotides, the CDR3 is TGTGCCACCAGTGACCCCGGGACTGGGAACTATGGCTACACCTTC. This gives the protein CATSDPGTGNYGYTF.

CDR3 sequence: CASSGDREGYGYTF. DNA of the CDR3: TGTGCCAGCAGTGGGGACAGGGAGGGCTATGGCTACACCTTC. This chain uses TRBV28 with TRBJ1-2; 9 nucleotides align to TRBD1. Trimming at V came to 5 bases and at J to 4 bases, leaving 5 bases not matched to a gene. The CDR3 consists of 14 residues. The germline V gene encodes CDR1 MDHEN and CDR2 SYDVKM.

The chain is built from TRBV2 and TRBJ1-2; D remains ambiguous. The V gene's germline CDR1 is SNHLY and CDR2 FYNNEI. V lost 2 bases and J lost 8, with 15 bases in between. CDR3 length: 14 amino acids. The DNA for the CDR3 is TGTGCCAGCAGTGAACACAGAGCGCGAGGGGGCTACACCTTC. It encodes CASSEHRARGGYTF.

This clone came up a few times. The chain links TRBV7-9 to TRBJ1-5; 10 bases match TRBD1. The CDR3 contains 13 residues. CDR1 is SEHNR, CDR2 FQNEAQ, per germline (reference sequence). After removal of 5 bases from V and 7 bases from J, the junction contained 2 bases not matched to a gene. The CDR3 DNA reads TGTGCCAGCAGCGAGGACAGGGGGCAGCCCCAGCATTTT. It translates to CASSEDRGQPQHF. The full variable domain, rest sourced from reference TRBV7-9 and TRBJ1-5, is DTGVSQNPRHKITKRGQNVTFRCDPISEHNRLYWYRQTLGQGPEFLTYFQNEAQLEKSRLLSDRFSAERPKGSFSTLEIQRTEQGDSAMYLCASSEDRGQPQHFGDGTRLSIL.

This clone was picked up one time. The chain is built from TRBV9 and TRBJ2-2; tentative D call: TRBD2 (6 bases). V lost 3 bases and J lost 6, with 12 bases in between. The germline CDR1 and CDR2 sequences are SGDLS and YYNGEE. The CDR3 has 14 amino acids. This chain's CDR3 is CASSGRALAGELFF. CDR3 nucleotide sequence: TGTGCCAGCAGCGGGAGGGCGTTGGCCGGGGAGCTGTTTTTT.

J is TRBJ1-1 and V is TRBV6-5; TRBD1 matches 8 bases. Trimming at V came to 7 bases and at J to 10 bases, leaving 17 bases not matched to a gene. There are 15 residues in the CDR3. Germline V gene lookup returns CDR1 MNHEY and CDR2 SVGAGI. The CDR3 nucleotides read TGTGCCAGCACCGAGACCGGGACAGGTCTTGGAGGAGCTTTCTTT. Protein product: CASTETGTGLGGAFF.

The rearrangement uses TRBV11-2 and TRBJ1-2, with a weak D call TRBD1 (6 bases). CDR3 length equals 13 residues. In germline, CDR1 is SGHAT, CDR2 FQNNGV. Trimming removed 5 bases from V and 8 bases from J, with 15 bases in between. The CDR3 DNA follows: TGTGCCAGCAGCCTGTACAGGGAAAAGGGCTACACCTTC. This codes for CASSLYREKGYTF.

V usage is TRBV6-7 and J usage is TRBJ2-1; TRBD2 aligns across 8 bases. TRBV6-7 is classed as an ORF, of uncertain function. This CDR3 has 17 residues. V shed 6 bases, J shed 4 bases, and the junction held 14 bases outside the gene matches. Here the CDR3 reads CASSGGRPRGVYNEQFF. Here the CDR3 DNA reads TGTGCCAGCAGCGGCGGGAGGCCCCGGGGAGTTTACAATGAGCAGTTCTTC.

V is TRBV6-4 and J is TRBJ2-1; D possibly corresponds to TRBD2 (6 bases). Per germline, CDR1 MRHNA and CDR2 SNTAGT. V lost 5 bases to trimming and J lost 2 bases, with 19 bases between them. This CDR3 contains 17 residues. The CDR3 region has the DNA TGTGCCAGCAGTCTCTCCCCCATAGCGGCCGCCTACAATGAGCAGTTCTTC. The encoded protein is CASSLSPIAAAYNEQFF.

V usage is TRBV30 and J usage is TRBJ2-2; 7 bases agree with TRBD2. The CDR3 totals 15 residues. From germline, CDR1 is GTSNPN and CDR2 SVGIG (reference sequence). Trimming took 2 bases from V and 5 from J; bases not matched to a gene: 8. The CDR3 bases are TGTGCCTGGAGTCCTAGCGGAGTAAGGACCGGGGAGCTGTTTTTT. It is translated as CAWSPSGVRTGELFF.

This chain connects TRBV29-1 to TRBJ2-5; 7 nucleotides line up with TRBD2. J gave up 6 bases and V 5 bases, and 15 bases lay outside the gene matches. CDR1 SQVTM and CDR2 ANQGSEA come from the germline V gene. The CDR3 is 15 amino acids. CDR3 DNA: TGCAGCGTTCGGGGTAGCGGGCCAACGGGGAAGACCCAGTACTTC. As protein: CSVRGSGPTGKTQYF.

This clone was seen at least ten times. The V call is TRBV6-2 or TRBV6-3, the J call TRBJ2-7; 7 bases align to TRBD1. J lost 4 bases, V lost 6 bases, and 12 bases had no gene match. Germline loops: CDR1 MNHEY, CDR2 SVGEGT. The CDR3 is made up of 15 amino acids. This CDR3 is CASSQTTGLRYEQYF. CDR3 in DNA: TGTGCCAGCAGCCAAACGACAGGGTTGCGGTACGAGCAGTACTTC.

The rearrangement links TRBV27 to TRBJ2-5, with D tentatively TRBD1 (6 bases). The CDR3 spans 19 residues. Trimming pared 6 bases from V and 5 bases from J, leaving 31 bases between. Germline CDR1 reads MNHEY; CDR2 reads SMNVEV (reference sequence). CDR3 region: CASRILTARDTPCRETQYF. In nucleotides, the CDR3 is TGTGCCAGCAGAATACTGACGGCACGGGACACCCCGTGTAGGGAGACCCAGTACTTC.

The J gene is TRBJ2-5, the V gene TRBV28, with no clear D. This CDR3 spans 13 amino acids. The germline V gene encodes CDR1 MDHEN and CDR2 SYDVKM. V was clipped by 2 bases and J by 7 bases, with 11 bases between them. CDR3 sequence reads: CASSLGPFRTQYF. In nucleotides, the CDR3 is TGTGCCAGCAGTTTAGGGCCCTTCAGGACCCAGTACTTC.

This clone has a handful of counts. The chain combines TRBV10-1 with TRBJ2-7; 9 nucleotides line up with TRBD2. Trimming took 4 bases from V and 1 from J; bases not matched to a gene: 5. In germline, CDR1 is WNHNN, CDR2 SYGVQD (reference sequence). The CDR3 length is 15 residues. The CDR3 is CASSALAGTSYEQYF. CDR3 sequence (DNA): TGCGCCAGCAGTGCCCTAGCGGGAACATCCTACGAGCAGTACTTC.

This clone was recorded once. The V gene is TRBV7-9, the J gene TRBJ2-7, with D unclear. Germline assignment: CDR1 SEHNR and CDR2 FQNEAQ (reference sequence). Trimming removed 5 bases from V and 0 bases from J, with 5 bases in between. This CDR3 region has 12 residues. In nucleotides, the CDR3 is TGTGCCAGCAGCCTCAGCTCCTACGAGCAGTACTTC. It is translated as CASSLSSYEQYF.

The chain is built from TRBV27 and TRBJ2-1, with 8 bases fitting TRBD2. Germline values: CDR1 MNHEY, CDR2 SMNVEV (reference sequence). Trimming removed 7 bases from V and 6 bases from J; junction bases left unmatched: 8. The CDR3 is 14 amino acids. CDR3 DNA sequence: TGTGCCAGCACCAACGGGAGGGCTAGCAATGAGCAGTTCTTC. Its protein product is CASTNGRASNEQFF.